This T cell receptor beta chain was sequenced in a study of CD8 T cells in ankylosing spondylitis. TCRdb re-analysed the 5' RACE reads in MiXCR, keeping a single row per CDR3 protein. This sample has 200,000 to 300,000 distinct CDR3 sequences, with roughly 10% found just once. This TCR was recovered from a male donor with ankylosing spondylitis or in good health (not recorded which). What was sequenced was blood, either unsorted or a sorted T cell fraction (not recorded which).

CDR3 sequence (DNA): TGTGCCAGCAGCTTATTTTGGGATGGGACTAGCGGGAGGCGGGAGCAGTACTTC. It is translated as CASSLFWDGTSGRREQYF. The chain employs TRBV11-2 and TRBJ2-7, with 15 bases lining up with TRBD2. The CDR3 spans 18 residues. Germline values: CDR1 SGHAT, CDR2 FQNNGV. J lost 7 bases, V lost 2 bases, and 12 bases had no gene match.